These 9 T cell receptor beta chains originate from one sample sequenced in a study of blood T cell repertoires in COVID-19 (dated by TCRdb to the early 2020s). Library creation used the immunoSEQ multiplex PCR assay. This immuneACCESS table, as held by TCRdb, lists in-frame sequences with V and J called but not all clones. Of the missing ones, under half trace to an unresolved V gene in checked studies; the others have no known cause. This sample lists more than 65,000 clones; roughly 82% were detected once. The top ten constitute around 21% of the sample. The material sequenced was peripheral blood. The receptors shown here come from a woman of 80 years or more with active or convalescent COVID-19.

The chain carries TRBV19 and TRBJ1-5, with D unresolved. The germline gives CDR1 LNHDA, CDR2 SQIVND (reference sequence). CDR3 length: 14 residues. V was pared by 6 bases and J by 3 bases, with 12 bases between. The CDR3 DNA reads TGTGCCAGTAGACCCCCGGGTAACAATCAGCCCCAGCATTTT. Translated, it gives CASRPPGNNQPQHF. Full variable domain (remainder filled in from reference TRBV19 and TRBJ1-5): DGGITQSPKYLFRKEGQNVTLSCEQNLNHDAMYWYRQDPGQGLRLIYYSQIVNDFQKGDIAEGYSVSREKKESFPLTVTSAQKNPTAFYLCASRPPGNNQPQHFGDGTRLSIL.

This rearrangement joins TRBV5-4 to TRBJ1-2, with D possibly being TRBD1 (5 bases). Trimming shortened V by 4 bases and J by 5 bases, and 12 bases separated the two germline ends. The CDR3 has 13 amino acids. CDR1 SGHNT and CDR2 YYREEE come from the germline V gene (reference sequence). CDR3 DNA: TGTGCCAGCAGCATTACGGGGGTTTATGGCTACACCTTC. Residues: CASSITGVYGYTF.

The rearrangement joins TRBV5-8 to TRBJ2-5; possibly TRBD1 for D (5 bases). Looked up from germline, CDR1 is SGHTS and CDR2 is YDEGEE. Trimming pared 0 bases from V and 1 base from J, leaving 10 bases between. The CDR3 sequence is 15 residues long. DNA of the CDR3: TGTGCCAGCAGCTTGGAAGGGGTCCGCCAAGAGACCCAGTACTTC. It is translated as CASSLEGVRQETQYF.

V and J are TRBV27 and TRBJ1-2, with D tentatively TRBD1 (6 bases). Trimming removed 1 base from V and 1 base from J, with 10 bases in between. The CDR3 loop spans 15 amino acids. Germline V gene data show CDR1 as MNHEY and CDR2 as SMNVEV (reference sequence). The CDR3 DNA sequence: TGTGCCAGCAGTTTATTGGGGGCGGGTAACTATGGCTACACCTTC. Translating it yields CASSLLGAGNYGYTF.

Worth noting for this clone: One end of the junction does not line up with germline, which may come from a read error. This chain joins TRBV6-2 or TRBV6-3 and TRBJ1-2; TRBD1 might be the D (6 bases). Germline-derived CDR1 and CDR2 are MNHEY and SVGEGT. There are 15 residues in the CDR3. The CDR3 region has the DNA TGTGCCGGCAGTTCCTACAGGGCCTCAAACTATGGCTACACCTTC. This gives the protein CAGSSYRASNYGYTF.

This chain links TRBV5-1 with TRBJ1-1, with unresolved D. The CDR3 is 15 residues long. CDR1 SGHRS and CDR2 YFSETQ come from the germline V gene. The V end lost 0 bases, the J end lost 4 bases, and 13 bases lay between the germline ends. The CDR3 sequence: CASSLERIGSTEAFF. In nucleotides, the CDR3 is TGCGCCAGCAGCTTGGAGAGGATAGGGAGCACTGAAGCTTTCTTT.

Here the CDR3 DNA reads TGTGCCAGCAGTCTTCGAGGCGGGGGGGCCTCCTACGAGCAGTACTTC. Translated: CASSLRGGGASYEQYF. The gene calls are TRBV28 and TRBJ2-7; 9 bases agree with TRBD2. The V and J ends lost 5 bases and 0 bases, in that order; junction bases with no gene match: 8. The CDR3 totals 16 residues. The germline CDR1 and CDR2 sequences are MDHEN and SYDVKM.

The V and J genes are TRBV5-6 and TRBJ1-1; 7 positions agree with TRBD1. V lost 1 base to trimming and J lost 4 bases; unmatched junction nucleotides: 13. The CDR3 spans 17 residues. Germline V CDR1 and CDR2: SGHDT, YYEEEE. The CDR3 loop reads CASSLMAAAGGGTEAFF. Written as DNA, the CDR3 is TGTGCCAGCAGCTTGATGGCGGCGGCAGGGGGAGGCACTGAAGCTTTCTTT.

The rearrangement uses TRBV2 and TRBJ2-3, with 13 bases aligning to TRBD2. The CDR3 length is 16 residues. Germline CDR1 is SNHLY and CDR2 is FYNNEI. V trimming: 3 bases; J trimming: 0 bases; junction bases outside the gene matches: 0. As DNA, the CDR3 is TGTGCCAGCAGTGAGACTAGCGGGGGGAGCACAGATACGCAGTATTTT. It specifies CASSETSGGSTDTQYF.